This T cell receptor beta chain was identified in a study of somatic mutations in cytotoxic T cells in rheumatoid arthritis. Broader study findings: Healthy controls did not share the age-linked increase in CD8+ clonality seen in rheumatoid arthritis patients. Any difference in CD8+ T-cell clonality between patients who had rheumatoid arthritis and healthy controls who were age-matched was not statistically significant.

Measured with immunoSEQ multiplex PCR; TCRdb has only the in-frame clones, and not every one. Of roughly 19,000 clones listed, around 84% are singletons. Regarding this clone: Its antigen is currently unknown.

Input material: CD8+ T cells sorted from blood. The origin of this receptor is a woman aged 50 to 60 in good health.

In DNA, the CDR3 is TGTGCCAGCAGCTTAGAGGCGGGCGCTAACACTGAAGCTTTCTTT. Amino acids: CASSLEAGANTEAFF. The V call is TRBV7-9, the J call TRBJ1-1; D gene unclear. V was shortened by 1 base and J by 2 bases, with 11 bases between the two germline ends. Germline-derived CDR1 and CDR2 are SEHNR and FQNEAQ (reference sequence). This CDR3 has 15 residues.